This TCR beta chain stems from a study of regulatory T cells in long-lasting Graves disease. About the research overall: Prior antithyroid drug treatment in newly diagnosed Graves' patients lasted under 3 months.

This clonotype was observed many times. As to time point: newly diagnosed GD, antithyroid drugs for less than 3 months. Preparation of the TCR library used RNA extracted from PBMCs. Library construction for TCR beta used iRepertoire HTBI primers and Arm-PCR of CDR3 regions. One entry per CDR3 protein, called by TCRdb with MiXCR from the multiplex PCR reads. Of about 220,000 distinct CDR3 sequences in the sample, less than 20% are singletons; the top ten hold 12%. From germline, CDR1 is SGHNT and CDR2 YYREEE (reference sequence). V lost 4 bases and J lost 1, with 10 bases in between. CDR3 size: 14 residues. This same sample was also part of a study on T cells in Graves' hyperthyroidism and ophthalmopathy.

This sample comprised peripheral blood mononuclear cells (PBMCs), obtained at new diagnosis, from a patient treated with antithyroid drugs. The V and J genes are TRBV5-4 and TRBJ2-3; D perhaps matches TRBD2 (6 bases). The receptor comes from a woman in her 30s with Graves disease. The CDR3, as DNA: TGTGCCAGCAGCCCGGGGACTGGCACAGATACGCAGTATTTT. This translates into CASSPGTGTDTQYF. Full variable domain (missing parts from reference TRBV5-4 and TRBJ2-3): ETGVTQSPTHLIKTRGQQVTLRCSSQSGHNTVSWYQQALGQGPQFIFQYYREEENGRGNFPPRFSGLQFPNYSSELNVNALELDDSALYLCASSPGTGTDTQYFGPGTRLTVL.